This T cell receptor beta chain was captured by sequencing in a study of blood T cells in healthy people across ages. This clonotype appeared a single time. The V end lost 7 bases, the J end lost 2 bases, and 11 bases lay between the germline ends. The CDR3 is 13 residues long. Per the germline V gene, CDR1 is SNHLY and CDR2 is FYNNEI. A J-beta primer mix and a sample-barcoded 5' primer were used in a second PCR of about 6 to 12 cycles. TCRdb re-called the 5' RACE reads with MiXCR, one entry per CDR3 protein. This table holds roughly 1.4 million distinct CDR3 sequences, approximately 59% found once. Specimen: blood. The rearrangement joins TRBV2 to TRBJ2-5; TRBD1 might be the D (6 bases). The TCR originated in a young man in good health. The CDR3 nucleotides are TGTGCCAGCAAGCAGAGGGGGCAAGAGACCCAGTACTTC. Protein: CASKQRGQETQYF.